Sequencing of this TCR beta chain was carried out in a study of T cells after yellow fever vaccination. Study background: SMART-Seq v4 Ultra Low Input handled preparation of low-cell-number fractions. Whole-study results and caveats: Bulk-population clonotypes that are abundant could appear as contaminants in FACS-sorted repertoires. Although most clonotypes did not, a small share appeared in both CD4 and CD8 compartments.

As TCR cDNA was made by 5'RACE template switching, a universal primer site and UMIs were added. TCRdb passed the 5' RACE reads through MiXCR, listing each CDR3 protein once. The data hold some 120,000 distinct CDR3 sequences, with roughly 8.9% observed a single time. This clonotype was detected many times. The antigen is undetermined. This CDR3 comprises 16 residues. Germline lookup yields CDR1 LGHDT and CDR2 YNNKEL (reference sequence). V was clipped by 4 bases and J by 0 bases, with 13 bases between them. This chain links TRBV3-1 with TRBJ2-1; D is uncertain. The clonotype originates from a young man who received the YFV17D yellow fever vaccine. The sequencing used CD8+ T cells sorted from PBMCs, collected 45 days after the yellow fever booster vaccination. Here the CDR3 DNA reads TGTGCCAGCAGCCTCGAAGAAGGACCCTCCTACAATGAGCAGTTCTTC. It yields the protein CASSLEEGPSYNEQFF.